This note documents a single T cell receptor (beta chain) sequence. Its antigen remains unidentified. No much larger clone is present one base from it, and per-base qualities are unavailable. This record comes from a study of high-grade serous ovarian cancer treatment subgroups (dated by TCRdb to about 2021). General notes on the study: On average, each sample produced 14,192 sequencing reads and roughly 7,500 unique TCR beta rearrangements. TCR beta repertoires were profiled in patients with high-grade serous ovarian cancer who were grouped, under a laparoscopic triage algorithm, by complete gross resection or by neoadjuvant chemotherapy response. A cohort of 30 patients was included: 10 with no residual disease after primary surgery (R0), 10 who were excellent NACT responders, and 10 who were poor NACT responders. One primary tumor sample and two metastatic tumor samples were collected from each patient, for a total of around 90 samples.

Collection of tumor samples took place before definitive surgery or chemotherapy. Genomic DNA extraction was performed by the MD Anderson Biospecimen Extraction Resource, and TCR sequencing was carried out by the MD Anderson Cancer Genomics Laboratory. The CDR3 sequence holds 16 residues, the cysteine and phenylalanine included. The sequence is cut down to CDR3 DNA, 48 bases in frame from base 1. V is cut back by 0 bases and J by 4 bases, with 5 bases in the junction unmatched. In the germline V gene (reference sequence), CDR1 corresponds to LNHDA and CDR2 to SQIVND. The approximately 90 tumor samples were subjected to high-throughput TCR profiling using ImmunoSEQ. For the original study's pipeline: The repertoire diversity metrics included richness (unique productive sequences), clonality, evenness and relatedness, and the Bhattacharyya coefficient was used to measure similarity between samples. A sensitivity analysis that removed TCRs with fewer than two reads produced consistent conclusions. The table was pulled from immuneACCESS by TCRdb, which kept in-frame rearrangements only. Such tables lose some clones; where checked, under half of the loss comes from unresolved V genes, and the rest has no known cause. The V and J calls and clone size were taken over from that table, and D and trimming were inferred from the DNA. This sample lists approximately 9,400 clones; about 70% were detected once. Roughly 3.7% of the sample comes from the top ten.

Beyond this particular receptor, the publication reports: Repertoire similarity between tumors from the same patient ranged from roughly 0.095 to 0.8, while tumors from different patients showed almost no similarity. The TCR repertoire analyses centered on CDR3, and CDR1 and CDR2 were not analyzed. TCR clonal relatedness was found to be positively correlated with neoantigen level and, by trend, with copy number variation and mutation load derived from whole-genome sequencing. Because bulk tumor TCR sequencing provided no spatial information, insight into HGSC tumor complexity and diversity was limited.

This receptor was obtained from a human donor with high-grade serous ovarian cancer. What was sequenced was tumor tissue. Recombination linked TRBV19 to TRBJ2-7, with 11 bases aligning to TRBD2. The nucleotide sequence is given as TGTGCCAGTAGTATAGAACTAGCGGGAGTCGGGTACGAGCAGTACTTC. It specifies CASSIELAGVGYEQYF.